This record covers a single TCR beta chain. Its antigen remains unidentified. This entry belongs to a study of T cell responses to AZD1222 COVID-19 vaccine. The V gene's germline CDR1 is SGHRS and CDR2 YFSETQ. This CDR3 has 16 amino acids. The V and J ends lost 0 bases and 5 bases respectively, with 14 bases between them. Study conclusions and caveats: Elevations in Spike-specific TCR breadth and depth followed administration of two AZD1222 doses. The CD4 TCRs associated with vaccination extended across spike and predominated at 160-218 and 743-854. The donor cohort was predominantly white British with a female majority, and clonal diversity may have been underestimated. In all cases, repertoires were sampled only after the peak T cell response.

Only in-frame clones appear in the TCRdb table, and some are missing; sequencing was by immunoSEQ multiplex PCR. The sample includes tens of thousands of clones, around nine tenths of them seen just once. The receptor comes from an adult who received the AZD1222 COVID-19 vaccine. The J gene is TRBJ1-4, the V gene TRBV5-1; D might be TRBD1 (6 bases). The sequencing here drew on peripheral blood, taken 28 days after the second AZD1222 dose. The CDR3 here is CASSLAPGARNEKLFF. The CDR3 region has the DNA TGCGCCAGCAGCTTGGCCCCGGGGGCTAGGAATGAAAAACTGTTTTTT. The complete variable domain, with remaining parts taken from reference TRBV5-1 and TRBJ1-4, reads KAGVTQTPRYLIKTRGQQVTLSCSPISGHRSVSWYQQTPGQGLQFLFEYFSETQRNKGNFPGRFSGRQFSNSRSEMNVSTLELGDSALYLCASSLAPGARNEKLFFGSGTQLSVL.